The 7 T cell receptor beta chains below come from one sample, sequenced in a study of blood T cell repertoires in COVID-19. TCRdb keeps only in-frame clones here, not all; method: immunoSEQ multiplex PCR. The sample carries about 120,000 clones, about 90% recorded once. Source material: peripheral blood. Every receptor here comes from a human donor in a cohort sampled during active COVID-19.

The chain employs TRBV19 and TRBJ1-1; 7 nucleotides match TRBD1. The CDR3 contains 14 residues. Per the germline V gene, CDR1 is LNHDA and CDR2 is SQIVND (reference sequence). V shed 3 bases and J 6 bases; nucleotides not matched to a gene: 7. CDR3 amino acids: CASSMPLTGPEAFF. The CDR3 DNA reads TGTGCCAGTAGTATGCCGTTGACAGGGCCTGAAGCTTTCTTT.

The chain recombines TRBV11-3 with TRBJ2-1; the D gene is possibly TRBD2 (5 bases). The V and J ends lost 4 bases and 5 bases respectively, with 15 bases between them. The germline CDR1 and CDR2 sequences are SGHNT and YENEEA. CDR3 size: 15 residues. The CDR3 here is CASSSHLRRDNEQFF. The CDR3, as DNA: TGTGCCAGCAGCTCCCATCTGAGGCGGGACAATGAGCAGTTCTTC.

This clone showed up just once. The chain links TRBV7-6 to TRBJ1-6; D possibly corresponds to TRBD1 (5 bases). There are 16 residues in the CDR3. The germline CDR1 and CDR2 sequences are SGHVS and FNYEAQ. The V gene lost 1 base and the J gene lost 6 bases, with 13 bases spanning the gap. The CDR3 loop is CASSLEPAGFNSPLHF. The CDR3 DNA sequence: TGTGCCAGCAGCTTAGAACCGGCAGGGTTTAATTCACCCCTCCACTTT.

This CDR3 reads CASGRGGTNEKLFF. The DNA of the CDR3 is TGTGCCAGCGGACGGGGGGGGACTAATGAAAAACTGTTTTTT. V is TRBV28 and J is TRBJ1-4, with TRBD1 as a possible D gene (5 bases). V was pared by 8 bases and J by 2 bases, with 12 bases between. Looked up from germline, CDR1 is MDHEN and CDR2 is SYDVKM. The CDR3 runs 14 residues.

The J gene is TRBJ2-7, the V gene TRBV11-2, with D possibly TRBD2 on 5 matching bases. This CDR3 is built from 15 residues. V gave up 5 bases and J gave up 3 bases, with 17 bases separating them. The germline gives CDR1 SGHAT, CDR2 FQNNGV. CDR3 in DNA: TGTGCCAGCAGCCCCTCAACTCCCGGAGGCTACGAGCAGTACTTC. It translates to CASSPSTPGGYEQYF.

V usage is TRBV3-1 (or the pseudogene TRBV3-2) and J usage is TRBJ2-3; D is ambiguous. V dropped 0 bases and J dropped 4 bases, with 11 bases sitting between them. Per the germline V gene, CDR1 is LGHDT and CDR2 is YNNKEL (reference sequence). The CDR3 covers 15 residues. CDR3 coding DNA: TGTGCCAGCAGCCAAGAGACGGGTGCCGCAGATACGCAGTATTTT. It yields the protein CASSQETGAADTQYF.

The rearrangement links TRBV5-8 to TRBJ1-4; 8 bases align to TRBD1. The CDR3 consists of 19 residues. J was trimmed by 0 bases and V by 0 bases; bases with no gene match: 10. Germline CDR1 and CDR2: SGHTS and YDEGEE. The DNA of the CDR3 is TGTGCCAGCAGCTTGGCAAGGACAGGGATAGTTGCAACTAATGAAAAACTGTTTTTT. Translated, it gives CASSLARTGIVATNEKLFF.